This TCR beta chain was retrieved from a study of identical twins. In TCRdb, the 5' RACE reads were re-called with MiXCR into one record per CDR3 protein. The sample has 420,000 or so distinct CDR3 sequences, about 18% seen once. This clonotype was found a few times. This CDR3 has 14 amino acids. The germline V gene encodes CDR1 SEHNR and CDR2 FQNEAQ (reference sequence). V lost 5 bases and J 5 bases, leaving 13 bases between the germline ends. Input material: naive T cells sorted from blood. The clonotype was recovered from a middle-aged man in good health. The chain couples TRBV7-9 to TRBJ1-5; the D is unclear. CDR3 region: CASSTDTSHQPQHF. CDR3 DNA: TGTGCCAGCAGCACCGACACATCCCATCAGCCCCAGCATTTT.